The 31 T cell receptor beta chains below all came from one sample that was sequenced in a study of T cell responses to AZD1222 COVID-19 vaccine. Clones were sequenced by immunoSEQ multiplex PCR, and TCRdb holds only the in-frame ones, with some missing. The sample contains around 80,000 clones, roughly 88% of which appear only once. Sample: peripheral blood, taken on day 0 of AZD1222 vaccination. These receptors originate from an adult in good health.

The genes are TRBV6-5 and TRBJ1-5; D is undetermined. The CDR3 consists of 12 residues. V lost 7 bases and J lost 7, with 11 bases in between. Germline V lookup: CDR1 MNHEY, CDR2 SVGAGI. CDR3 DNA: TGTGCCAGCACCTTATCGGAACAGCCCCAGCATTTT. Translated: CASTLSEQPQHF.

This clone was recorded only once. V and J are TRBV24-1 and TRBJ2-3; 7 nucleotides match TRBD2. Germline CDR1 and CDR2: KGHDR and SFDVKD. The CDR3 contains 14 residues. After removal of 10 bases from V and 1 base from J, the junction contained 7 bases not matched to a gene. Here the CDR3 DNA reads TGTGCCACATCTCGGGCGGGAGGCACAGATACGCAGTATTTT. Amino acids: CATSRAGGTDTQYF.

This chain connects TRBV18 to TRBJ1-1; D is perhaps TRBD1 (6 bases). Trimming left V 2 bases short and J 0 bases short, with 10 bases between. The CDR3 sequence is 15 residues long. Germline V lookup: CDR1 KGHSH, CDR2 LQKENI. Here the CDR3 DNA reads TGTGCCAGCTCACCAAACAGGGCTCTGAACACTGAAGCTTTCTTT. It encodes CASSPNRALNTEAFF.

This chain links TRBV12-3 or TRBV12-4 with TRBJ2-2; D ambiguous. Trimming took off 6 bases at V and 2 bases at J, with 7 bases between the two ends. The CDR3 extends over 13 amino acids. The CDR3 coding sequence is TGTGCCAGCAGAGTTGGAAACACCGGGGAGCTGTTTTTT. Residues: CASRVGNTGELFF.

V gene TRBV4-1 combines with J gene TRBJ2-2; 8 bases align to TRBD2. The CDR3 has 19 residues. In germline, CDR1 is MGHRA, CDR2 YSYEKL. V shed 1 base, J shed 5 bases, and the junction held 15 bases outside the gene matches. The CDR3, as DNA: TGCGCCAGCAGCCAAGCCCCGTTCGGAGCGGGGGATCGGACCGGGGAGCTGTTTTTT. As protein: CASSQAPFGAGDRTGELFF.

The gene calls are TRBV4-1 and TRBJ1-5, with D unresolved. The V end was cut by 3 bases, the J end by 3 bases, with 15 bases between. CDR1 and CDR2 from the germline V gene are MGHRA and YSYEKL. CDR3 length: 16 residues. In DNA, the CDR3 is TGCGCCAGCAGCCAGTCCCCGGGAGATTACAATCAGCCCCAGCATTTT. Amino acid sequence: CASSQSPGDYNQPQHF.

The genes are TRBV18 and TRBJ1-6; TRBD1 matches 9 bases. This CDR3 contains 15 residues. V lost 5 bases to trimming and J lost 9 bases; unmatched junction nucleotides: 8. Germline assignment: CDR1 KGHSH and CDR2 LQKENI. The CDR3 sequence is CASSGKGQGSSPLHF. CDR3 coding DNA: TGTGCCAGCTCAGGGAAAGGACAGGGGTCTTCACCCCTCCACTTT.

This sequence joins TRBV29-1 and TRBJ2-5; no definite D call. CDR1 is SQVTM and CDR2 is ANQGSEA in the germline V gene. The CDR3 length is 13 residues. Trimming removed 0 bases from V and 5 bases from J, with 10 bases in between. CDR3 bases: TGCAGCGTTGAAGATGGCCATGTTGAGACCCAGTACTTC. This codes for CSVEDGHVETQYF.

This chain connects TRBV6-5 to TRBJ2-3; a possible D gene is TRBD2 (5 bases). The CDR3 is 14 residues long. The ends were cut back, 5 bases at V and 2 bases at J, with 11 bases in the middle. Germline V gene sequence: CDR1 MNHEY, CDR2 SVGAGI. CDR3 residues: CASSLNRDTDTQYF. The CDR3 coding sequence is TGTGCCAGCAGTCTGAACCGGGACACAGATACGCAGTATTTT.

The rearrangement links TRBV18 to TRBJ1-1; maybe TRBD1 (6 bases). Per germline, CDR1 KGHSH and CDR2 LQKENI. CDR3 length equals 13 residues. V dropped 5 bases and J dropped 1 base, with 8 bases sitting between them. This CDR3 reads CASSKGGNTEAFF. The CDR3 DNA follows: TGTGCCAGCTCAAAAGGGGGGAACACTGAAGCTTTCTTT. The variable domain in full, completed from reference TRBV18 and TRBJ1-1, reads NAGVMQNPRHLVRRRGQEARLRCSPMKGHSHVYWYRQLPEEGLKFMVYLQKENIIDESGMPKERFSAEFPKEGPSILRIQQVVRGDSAAYFCASSKGGNTEAFFGQGTRLTVV.

The genes are TRBV3-1 (or the pseudogene TRBV3-2) and TRBJ1-2; D remains ambiguous. This CDR3 has 13 amino acids. The germline V gene encodes CDR1 LGHDT and CDR2 YNNKEL (reference sequence). V lost 1 base and J lost 4, with 7 bases in between. The CDR3 region is CASSQGGLYGYTF. In nucleotides, the CDR3 is TGTGCCAGCAGCCAAGGAGGCCTCTATGGCTACACCTTC.

The chain has TRBV5-8 and TRBJ2-7; 7 bases agree with TRBD1. Trimming took 6 bases from V and 5 from J; bases not matched to a gene: 11. This CDR3 region has 14 residues. Germline assignment: CDR1 SGHTS and CDR2 YDEGEE. The CDR3 region is CASTRQGPGDEQYF. The CDR3 DNA is TGTGCCAGCACACGACAGGGCCCAGGAGACGAGCAGTACTTC.

The chain is built from TRBV19 and TRBJ2-5; no clear D gene. CDR1 and CDR2 from the germline V gene are LNHDA and SQIVND (reference sequence). This CDR3 spans 13 amino acids. V dropped 1 base and J dropped 3 bases, with 6 bases sitting between them. CDR3 residues: CASSIGVKETQYF. The CDR3 DNA reads TGTGCCAGTAGTATAGGAGTAAAAGAGACCCAGTACTTC.

This clone was seen a few times. V and J are TRBV7-6 and TRBJ2-7, with D possibly TRBD1 on 5 matching bases. V was trimmed by 2 bases and J by 4 bases, leaving 15 bases between them. Germline V lookup: CDR1 SGHVS, CDR2 FNYEAQ. This CDR3 comprises 15 residues. The CDR3 loop reads CASSLLPDRSYEQYF. For the CDR3, the DNA is TGTGCCAGCAGCTTATTGCCCGACAGATCTTACGAGCAGTACTTC.

This clone turned up a few times. V is TRBV19 and J is TRBJ2-1; 7 nucleotides line up with TRBD1. The CDR3 consists of 16 residues. The germline CDR1 and CDR2 sequences are LNHDA and SQIVND (reference sequence). J was trimmed by 9 bases and V by 2 bases; bases with no gene match: 13. CDR3 sequence reads: CASSILDRALPFEQFF. The CDR3 region has the DNA TGTGCCAGTAGTATACTAGACAGGGCCCTACCCTTTGAGCAGTTCTTC.

This clone was seen a single time. The chain employs TRBV20-1 and TRBJ2-7; the match to TRBD1 covers 7 bases. CDR3 length equals 11 residues. Germline V gene data show CDR1 as DFQATT and CDR2 as SNEGSKA (reference sequence). V lost 8 bases and J lost 3; bases outside the gene matches: 4. The CDR3 coding sequence is TGCAGTTCACAGGGGCTCTACGAGCAGTACTTC. It encodes CSSQGLYEQYF.

This chain connects TRBV19 to TRBJ1-5; D is possibly TRBD1 (5 bases). The CDR3 consists of 15 residues. V was cut by 10 bases and J by 4 bases, with 20 bases left in between. Germline CDR1 LNHDA, CDR2 SQIVND (reference sequence). This CDR3 reads CATLPGGAENQPQHF. The CDR3 DNA reads TGTGCCACCTTACCCGGGGGAGCGGAAAATCAGCCCCAGCATTTT.

The rearrangement links TRBV7-9 to TRBJ2-7; TRBD1 matches at 7 bases. Germline V gene sequence: CDR1 SEHNR, CDR2 FQNEAQ (reference sequence). Trimming at V came to 5 bases and at J to 2 bases, leaving 6 bases not matched to a gene. The CDR3 runs to 14 residues. CDR3 in amino acids: CASSPQGVAYEQYF. CDR3 DNA sequence: TGTGCCAGCAGCCCGCAGGGGGTTGCCTACGAGCAGTACTTC.

The V and J genes are TRBV3-1 (or the pseudogene TRBV3-2) and TRBJ1-4; no clear D. V lost 5 bases and J 5 bases, leaving 12 bases between the germline ends. This CDR3 is 14 amino acids long. Germline CDR1 is LGHDT and CDR2 is YNNKEL (reference sequence). The CDR3 loop reads CASSSNPPNEKLFF. DNA of the CDR3: TGTGCCAGCAGCTCAAACCCTCCCAATGAAAAACTGTTTTTT.

V and J are TRBV6-5 and TRBJ1-5; 8 bases align to TRBD1. V lost 6 bases and J lost 2; bases outside the gene matches: 3. The germline V gene has CDR1 MNHEY and CDR2 SVGAGI. This CDR3 comprises 14 residues. CDR3 amino acids: CASSQTGGNQPQHF. The CDR3 DNA follows: TGTGCCAGCAGCCAGACAGGGGGCAATCAGCCCCAGCATTTT.

This sequence joins TRBV29-1 and TRBJ1-1; D remains ambiguous. CDR3 length equals 11 residues. Germline V gene lookup returns CDR1 SQVTM and CDR2 ANQGSEA. CDR3 nucleotides: TGCAGTCATAGAGTGGCAGCAGAAGCTTTCTTT. It specifies CSHRVAAEAFF.

V usage is TRBV10-1 and J usage is TRBJ2-5; 8 bases are shared with TRBD2. This CDR3 has 16 amino acids. Germline V gene lookup returns CDR1 WNHNN and CDR2 SYGVQD (reference sequence). The trim removed 0 bases at V and 4 bases at J, leaving 7 bases unmatched. CDR3 nucleotide sequence: TGCGCCAGCAGTGAGTCTAGAGCGGGAGCCCGAGAGACCCAGTACTTC. Its translation: CASSESRAGARETQYF.

The chain employs TRBV28 and TRBJ1-2; D gene ambiguous. The CDR3 runs 12 residues. Trimming left V 6 bases short and J 4 bases short, with 9 bases between. Germline V gives CDR1 MDHEN, CDR2 SYDVKM. The CDR3 sequence: CASSLRAYGYTF. CDR3 coding DNA: TGTGCCAGCAGCCTCAGAGCCTATGGCTACACCTTC.

The rearrangement uses TRBV27 and TRBJ1-5; weak D call: TRBD1 (6 bases). There are 14 residues in the CDR3. Per the germline V gene, CDR1 is MNHEY and CDR2 is SMNVEV (reference sequence). With 7 bases removed from V and 0 bases from J, the gap between germline ends came to 10 bases. The CDR3 DNA reads TGTGCCAGCAATGGGACACCTAGCAATCAGCCCCAGCATTTT. Protein product: CASNGTPSNQPQHF.

The chain couples TRBV28 to TRBJ2-1; TRBD2 matches 14 bases. Germline lookup yields CDR1 MDHEN and CDR2 SYDVKM. This CDR3 region has 16 residues. Trimming cost V 4 bases and J 6 bases; bases outside gene matches: 5. CDR3 sequence (DNA): TGTGCCAGCAGTTCCCCCGGGACTAGCGGGAGCAATGAGCAGTTCTTC. Protein product: CASSSPGTSGSNEQFF.

The chain carries TRBV3-1 (or the pseudogene TRBV3-2) and TRBJ2-3, with D possibly being TRBD2 (7 bases). V lost 4 bases and J 4 bases, leaving 12 bases between the germline ends. Germline V gives CDR1 LGHDT, CDR2 YNNKEL (reference sequence). This CDR3 region has 14 residues. CDR3 DNA: TGTGCCAGCAGCCGGCCGGGGGGCGCAGATACGCAGTATTTT. It is translated as CASSRPGGADTQYF.

The V gene is TRBV7-9, the J gene TRBJ2-5, with TRBD2 matching over 11 bases. V lost 3 bases and J lost 3; bases outside the gene matches: 6. The CDR3 has 16 amino acids. CDR1 SEHNR and CDR2 FQNEAQ come from the germline V gene (reference sequence). The CDR3: CASSLASGGSKETQYF. CDR3 DNA sequence: TGTGCCAGCAGCTTGGCTAGCGGGGGGTCAAAAGAGACCCAGTACTTC. The variable domain in full, completed from reference TRBV7-9 and TRBJ2-5, reads DTGVSQNPRHKITKRGQNVTFRCDPISEHNRLYWYRQTLGQGPEFLTYFQNEAQLEKSRLLSDRFSAERPKGSFSTLEIQRTEQGDSAMYLCASSLASGGSKETQYFGPGTRLLVL.

CDR3 in amino acids: CASSSPGGLTEAFF. The CDR3 bases are TGTGCCAGCAGTTCCCCGGGGGGGTTGACTGAAGCTTTCTTT. V usage is TRBV28 and J usage is TRBJ1-1; D may be TRBD1 (5 bases). Germline V lookup: CDR1 MDHEN, CDR2 SYDVKM. V was shortened by 4 bases and J by 5 bases, with 14 bases between the two germline ends. The length of the CDR3 is 14 residues.

This clone appeared a single time. The V and J genes are TRBV6-1 and TRBJ2-1; D gene ambiguous. The V gene lost 0 bases and the J gene lost 7 bases, with 4 bases spanning the gap. Germline assignment: CDR1 MNHNS and CDR2 SASEGT. The CDR3 is made up of 12 amino acids. CDR3 DNA: TGTGCCAGCAGTGAAGCCGGTAATGAGCAGTTCTTC. Translated, it gives CASSEAGNEQFF.

The chain uses TRBV6-5 and TRBJ1-1; TRBD1 might be the D (5 bases). The V end was cut by 4 bases, the J end by 4 bases, with 13 bases between. The CDR3 spans 14 residues. Per the germline V gene, CDR1 is MNHEY and CDR2 is SVGAGI. The CDR3 DNA follows: TGTGCCAGCAGTTTGATGACAGCGGCCACTGAAGCTTTCTTT. Protein product: CASSLMTAATEAFF.

Here the CDR3 DNA reads TGTGCCAGCAGCGTAGGACAGGACTATGGCTACACCTTC. Translated, it gives CASSVGQDYGYTF. The chain links TRBV9 to TRBJ1-2, with a tentative D call TRBD1 (6 bases). CDR1 SGDLS and CDR2 YYNGEE come from the germline V gene. CDR3 length: 13 amino acids. V lost 0 bases, J lost 3 bases, and 6 bases lay in between.